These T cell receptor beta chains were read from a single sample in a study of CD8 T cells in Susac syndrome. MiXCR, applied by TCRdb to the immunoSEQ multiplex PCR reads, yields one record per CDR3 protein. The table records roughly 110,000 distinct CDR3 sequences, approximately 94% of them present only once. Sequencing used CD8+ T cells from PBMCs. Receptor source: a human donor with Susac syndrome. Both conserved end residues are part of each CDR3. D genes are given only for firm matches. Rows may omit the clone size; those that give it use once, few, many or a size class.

TGCAGCGTTGCCCTCACTAGGTCCTACGAGCAGTACTTC	CSVALTRSYEQYF	TRBJ2-7	.	TRBV29-1	.
TGCGCCAGCAGCCAAGATCTCGGGGGCGCCGGGGAGACCCAGTACTTC	CASSQDLGGAGETQYF	TRBJ2-5	.	TRBV4-3	.
TGCGCCAGCAGCCAAGATCGGGGTCCTGAAAAACTGTTTTTT	CASSQDRGPEKLFF	TRBJ1-4	.	TRBV4-1	.
TGCAGTGCCACTAGCGGGGGGGCCTCGCAGTTCTTC	CSATSGGASQFF	TRBJ2-1	TRBD2	TRBV20-1	once
TGCGCCAGCAGGGGCAGGGTCGGCCAAGAGACCCAGTACTTC	CASRGRVGQETQYF	TRBJ2-5	.	TRBV5-1	.
TGTGCCAGCAGTTTACTTGGACAGGGCAATTCACCCCTCCACTTT	CASSLLGQGNSPLHF	TRBJ1-6	TRBD1	TRBV27	.
TGTGCCAGCAGTCCCCAGAGGGACAGGGGAAACTACGAGCAGTACTTC	CASSPQRDRGNYEQYF	TRBJ2-7	TRBD1	TRBV27	.
TGTGCCAGCAGTGACCACGTCCTGACTTTC	CASSDHVLTF	TRBJ2-6	.	TRBV2	.
TGTGCCAGCAGCTCCGGACAGTATAGCAATCAGCCCCAGCATTTT	CASSSGQYSNQPQHF	TRBJ1-5	.	TRBV9	.
TGTGCCAGCAGCCCGGAGAACACTGAAGCTTTCTTT	CASSPENTEAFF	TRBJ1-1	.	TRBV13	.
TGTGCCAGCAGCCAGGAAGGGAATGAGCAGTTCTTC	CASSQEGNEQFF	TRBJ2-1	.	TRBV7-9	few
TGTGCCAGCACCGATGACAGGGCTAGCACAGATACGCAGTATTTT	CASTDDRASTDTQYF	TRBJ2-3	TRBD1	TRBV27	.
TGTGCCAGCAGCCAATGGGCCACCACAGATACGCAGTATTTT	CASSQWATTDTQYF	TRBJ2-3	.	TRBV3-1	.
TGTGCCAGCAGCCCCACGGACAGCTCCTACGAGCAGTACTTC	CASSPTDSSYEQYF	TRBJ2-7	.	TRBV7-9	few
TGCAGCGTTGAAGCACAGGGGCCGAACTATGGCTACACCTTC	CSVEAQGPNYGYTF	TRBJ1-2	TRBD1	TRBV29-1	once
TGTGCCAGCAGCCCAATGGGACAGATCACAGATACGCAGTATTTT	CASSPMGQITDTQYF	TRBJ2-3	TRBD1	TRBV9	once
TGTGCCAGCAGCCAAGAGGCTCAAGGGTACTACGAGCAGTACTTC	CASSQEAQGYYEQYF	TRBJ2-7	.	TRBV4-2	once
TGTGCCAGCAGCGTATCGGGACAGGGGGCAGGTGAAGCTTTCTTT	CASSVSGQGAGEAFF	TRBJ1-1	TRBD1	TRBV9	.
TGTGCCAGCAGTTTAGACGGGGTAAATTTCTATGGCTACACCTTC	CASSLDGVNFYGYTF	TRBJ1-2	.	TRBV27	.
TGTGCCAGCAGACCCGATGAGCAGTTCTTC	CASRPDEQFF	TRBJ2-1	.	TRBV9	.